The 14 T cell receptor beta chains given below trace back to one sample, sequenced in a study of spatial heterogeneity in lung cancer. Time point denoted: sample taken at primary tumor resection. Unsorted samples of tumor, nontumor lung or frozen PBMC had their whole RNA sequenced. TCRdb ran MiXCR on the 5' RACE reads and lists one entry per CDR3 protein. This sample yields some 7,800 distinct CDR3 sequences, of which roughly 8.6% are seen a single time; more than 40% belongs to the top ten. This specimen was PBMCs, taken at surgery. The receptors derive from a male donor with early-stage non-small cell lung cancer.

Remarks on this clonotype: With the library built for alpha chains, this beta chain is off target and its frequency is not meaningful. The CDR3 region has the DNA TGTGCCACCAGTGATTCTTCCGGGACAGGGAGGCTCAATGAGCAGTTCTTC. This encodes CATSDSSGTGRLNEQFF. The V call is TRBV24-1, the J call TRBJ2-1; 9 bases are a match to TRBD1. The CDR3 is made up of 17 amino acids. The germline gives CDR1 KGHDR, CDR2 SFDVKD. After removal of 2 bases from V and 6 bases from J, the junction contained 10 bases not matched to a gene.

Within the sample, this clonotype is medium-sized. Being off target in a library aimed at alpha chains, this beta chain has a size of little meaning. The chain couples TRBV28 to TRBJ2-1; TRBD2 matches 8 bases. The CDR3 spans 18 residues. V was pared by 2 bases and J by 8 bases, with 17 bases of the junction left unmatched. The germline CDR1 and CDR2 sequences are MDHEN and SYDVKM. This chain's CDR3 is CASSLPGPGLGGLDEQFF. The DNA of the CDR3 is TGTGCCAGCAGTTTACCCGGTCCGGGACTAGGGGGGTTGGATGAGCAGTTCTTC.

This clonotype was seen more than once but under ten times. This beta chain represents an off-target read in a library built for alpha chains; its size is of limited meaning. The V gene is TRBV12-3 or TRBV12-4, the J gene TRBJ2-3; 8 bases match TRBD2. V shed 7 bases and J 1 base; nucleotides not matched to a gene: 10. The CDR3 runs 16 residues. CDR3 sequence reads: CASTIPTSEGTDTQYF. The CDR3 coding sequence is TGTGCCAGCACCATCCCGACTAGCGAAGGCACAGATACGCAGTATTTT.

This clonotype was observed many times. This beta chain appears as a stray read in a library generated for alpha chains; its size is not informative. The rearrangement links TRBV7-2 to TRBJ2-2, with TRBD2 identical over 7 bases. This CDR3 has 17 amino acids. The germline V gene has CDR1 SGHTA and CDR2 FQGNSA. The V and J ends lost 4 bases and 0 bases, in that order; junction bases with no gene match: 8. CDR3 nucleotide sequence: TGTGCCAGCAGCTCCCTTGGGGGGGTCGCGAACACCGGGGAGCTGTTTTTT. Protein: CASSSLGGVANTGELFF.

Concerning this clonotype itself: The library was designed around alpha chains, so this beta chain is a stray read whose abundance carries little weight. The J gene is TRBJ2-5, the V gene TRBV24-1, with a tentative D call TRBD1 (6 bases). Germline values: CDR1 KGHDR, CDR2 SFDVKD. The CDR3 contains 16 residues. V lost 7 bases and J lost 5, with 22 bases in between. The DNA of the CDR3 is TGTGCCACCAGCAAGACAGGAACCGACCTAGGGGAGACCCAGTACTTC. Amino acid sequence: CATSKTGTDLGETQYF.

A remark on this clonotype: Since the library was made to target alpha chains, this beta chain is a stray read and its abundance is not meaningful. This chain links TRBV4-3 with TRBJ2-3; unclear D gene. The CDR3 loop spans 14 amino acids. The germline gives CDR1 LGHNA, CDR2 YSLEER. Trimming pared 2 bases from V and 2 bases from J, leaving 8 bases between. The CDR3 nucleotides are TGCGCCAGCAGCCAATTGGGCAACACAGATACGCAGTATTTT. Translation gives CASSQLGNTDTQYF.

This clonotype was seen repeatedly, ten times or more. Found in a library prepared for alpha chains, this beta chain is an off-target read, and its abundance has little meaning. J is TRBJ2-1 and V is TRBV7-9; D is uncertain. The CDR3 has 14 residues. Trimming took 4 bases from V and 0 from J, leaving 7 bases between them. CDR1 SEHNR and CDR2 FQNEAQ come from the germline V gene (reference sequence). Here the CDR3 DNA reads TGTGCCAGCAGCTACAGCTACTCCTACAATGAGCAGTTCTTC. Translating it yields CASSYSYSYNEQFF.

With regard to this clonotype: Within a library made for alpha chains, this beta chain is off target, and its count is uninformative. V is TRBV25-1 and J is TRBJ2-1; the match to TRBD2 covers 14 bases. The CDR3 runs 14 residues. Germline loops: CDR1 MGHDK, CDR2 SYGVNS. After removal of 6 bases from V and 10 bases from J, the junction contained 5 bases not matched to a gene. The CDR3 DNA follows: TGTGCCAGCAGACCGGGACTAGCGGGAGTCGAGCAGTTCTTC. Its protein product is CASRPGLAGVEQFF.

This clonotype is medium-sized (0.01 to 0.1%). This beta chain appears as a stray read in a library generated for alpha chains; its size is not informative. This sequence joins TRBV28 and TRBJ2-1, with D possibly being TRBD1 (6 bases). This CDR3 is 14 amino acids long. Germline CDR1 and CDR2: MDHEN and SYDVKM. Trimming removed 9 bases from V and 6 bases from J, with 18 bases in between. This CDR3 reads CASRLPGVGNEQFF. The CDR3 DNA sequence: TGTGCCAGTCGTCTTCCAGGGGTTGGCAATGAGCAGTTCTTC. Variable domain in full (rest from reference TRBV28 and TRBJ2-1): DVKVTQSSRYLVKRTGEKVFLECVQDMDHENMFWYRQDPGLGLRLIYFSYDVKMKEKGDIPEGYSVSREKKERFSLILESASTNQTSMYLCASRLPGVGNEQFFGPGTRLTVL.

Note on this clonotype: The library was built for alpha chains, so this beta chain is an off-target read and its size means little. The chain employs TRBV10-3 and TRBJ2-3, with TRBD2 identical over 10 bases. V was clipped by 4 bases and J by 4 bases; unmatched bases: 5. The CDR3 spans 15 residues. Germline CDR1 is ENHRY and CDR2 is SYGVKD. This chain's CDR3 is CAISGASGSSDTQYF. In nucleotides, the CDR3 is TGTGCCATCAGTGGAGCTAGCGGGAGCTCAGATACGCAGTATTTT.

The sample holds many counts of this clonotype. A library prepared for alpha chains yielded this beta chain as an off-target read; its size is of little meaning. This chain uses TRBV6-6 with TRBJ2-1; D unclear. This CDR3 has 11 residues. Trimming stripped 4 bases from V and 9 bases from J, with 7 bases between. Looked up from germline, CDR1 is MNHNY and CDR2 is SVGAGI (reference sequence). The CDR3 region has the DNA TGTGCCAGCAGTTCCCCCGGTGAGCAGTTCTTC. It translates to CASSSPGEQFF.

As regards this clonotype: A much larger clone differs by one base, so this may be a read error. Because this beta chain is a stray read in a library intended to capture alpha chains, its abundance should not be given much weight. This chain uses TRBV5-6 with TRBJ2-7; D ambiguous. V lost 3 bases and J lost 0, with 7 bases in between. The CDR3 covers 13 residues. Germline V gene sequence: CDR1 SGHDT, CDR2 YYEEEE. The CDR3 reads CASSSGSSYEQYF. For the CDR3, the DNA is TGTGCCAGCAGCTCCGGGTCCTCCTACGAGCAGTACTTC.

In the case of this clonotype: Germline is not matched at one junction end, which may reflect a read error. This beta chain is an unintended read in a library built for alpha chains; its size means little. The V gene is TRBV7-7, the J gene TRBJ2-2, with D possibly being TRBD2 (6 bases). The CDR3 has 14 amino acids. Germline CDR1 SSHAT, CDR2 FNYEAQ (reference sequence). Written as DNA, the CDR3 is TGTGCTAGCAGCTTAGCTGGGGGGTCCGGGGAGCTGTTTTTT. Amino acids: CASSLAGGSGELFF. Full variable domain (outside the CDR3, taken from reference TRBV7-7 and TRBJ2-2): GAGVSQSPRYKVTKRGQDVTLRCDPISSHATLYWYQQALGQGPEFLTYFNYEAQPDKSGLPSDRFSAERPEGSISTLTIQRTEQRDSAMYRCASSLAGGSGELFFGEGSRLTVL.

This clonotype was found many times. Because this beta chain is a stray read in a library intended to capture alpha chains, its abundance should not be given much weight. The J gene is TRBJ2-7, the V gene TRBV29-1; 11 bases line up with TRBD1. The germline V gene encodes CDR1 SQVTM and CDR2 ANQGSEA. The J segment lost 4 bases and the V segment lost 0 bases, leaving 11 bases of the junction unmatched. The CDR3 extends over 17 amino acids. The CDR3: CSVEEESGTGGLYEQYF. The DNA for the CDR3 is TGCAGCGTTGAAGAAGAATCCGGGACAGGGGGTCTTTACGAGCAGTACTTC.